This entry is about one T cell receptor beta chain. Its antigen is currently unknown. This specimen belongs to a study of T cells in localized non-small cell lung cancer. Study-wide findings and caveats: Appearing in adjacent lung were a median about 60 of the top 100 tumor clones.

Libraries were prepared by immunoSEQ multiplex PCR; TCRdb keeps only in-frame clonotypes and omits some of them. The table has about 17,000 clones, around 83% seen once; the top ten hold about 35%. The CDR3 runs to 15 residues. Germline loops: CDR1 KGHSH, CDR2 LQKENI. With V trimmed by 3 bases and J by 6 bases, 4 bases remained unmatched. This sequence was found in a male donor aged 60 or over with stage III lung adenocarcinoma. The sequences come from peripheral blood, collected before any cancer treatment. This chain joins TRBV18 and TRBJ1-3; 11 nucleotides line up with TRBD1. The CDR3 region is CASSPTGQGVNTIYF. The CDR3 DNA reads as TGTGCCAGCTCACCTACGGGACAGGGGGTAAACACCATATATTTT.